Described below is a single T cell receptor beta chain sequence and its context. Its target is not known. The data were obtained in a study of CXCR3-negative and CXCR3-positive naive CD8 T cells. Overall study context: Sequencing yielded 150 million or so TRB reads, roughly 1.5 +/- 0.3 million per library. Study-wide findings and caveats: Naive cells that were CXCR3-positive had more hydrophobic TRB CDR3s (compared with CXCR3-negative naive cells).

UMI-labeled 5' RACE TRB cDNA libraries were prepared from the cells. Each CDR3 protein gets one entry in TCRdb, which reprocessed the 5' RACE reads and gives no DNA. The listing contains about 98,000 distinct CDR3 sequences. Germline CDR1 and CDR2: MNHEY and SVGEGT. CDR3 size: 13 residues. Material for sequencing was naive CXCR3+ CD8+ T cells from blood. Noted subset: CD45RO-CCR7+CD27+CD95- naive CD8+ T cells expressing CXCR3 (TNR3+). The TCR sequence derives from a human donor in good health. Some clones in this sample may be carry-over from other donors' samples. The rearrangement uses TRBV6-2 or TRBV6-3 and TRBJ1-4. The CDR3 protein is CASSYGRDEKLFF.